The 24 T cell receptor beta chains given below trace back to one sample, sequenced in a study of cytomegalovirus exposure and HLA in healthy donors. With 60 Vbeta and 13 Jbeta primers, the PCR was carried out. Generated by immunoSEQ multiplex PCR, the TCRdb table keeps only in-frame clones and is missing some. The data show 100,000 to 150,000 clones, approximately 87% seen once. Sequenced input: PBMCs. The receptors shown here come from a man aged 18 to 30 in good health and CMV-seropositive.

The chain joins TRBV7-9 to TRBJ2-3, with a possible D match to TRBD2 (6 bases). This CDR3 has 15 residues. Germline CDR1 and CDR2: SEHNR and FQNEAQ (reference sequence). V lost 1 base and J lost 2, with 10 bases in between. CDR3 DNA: TGTGCCAGCAGCTTAGGCGGGGACTTCACAGATACGCAGTATTTT. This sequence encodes CASSLGGDFTDTQYF. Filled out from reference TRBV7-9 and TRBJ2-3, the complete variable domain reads DTGVSQNPRHKITKRGQNVTFRCDPISEHNRLYWYRQTLGQGPEFLTYFQNEAQLEKSRLLSDRFSAERPKGSFSTLEIQRTEQGDSAMYLCASSLGGDFTDTQYFGPGTRLTVL.

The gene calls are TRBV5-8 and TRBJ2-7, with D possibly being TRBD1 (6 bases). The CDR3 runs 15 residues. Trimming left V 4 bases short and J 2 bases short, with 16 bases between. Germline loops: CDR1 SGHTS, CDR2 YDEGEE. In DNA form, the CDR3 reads TGTGCCAGCAGCCCAGACAGGAGCAGAACCTACGAGCAGTACTTC. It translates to CASSPDRSRTYEQYF.

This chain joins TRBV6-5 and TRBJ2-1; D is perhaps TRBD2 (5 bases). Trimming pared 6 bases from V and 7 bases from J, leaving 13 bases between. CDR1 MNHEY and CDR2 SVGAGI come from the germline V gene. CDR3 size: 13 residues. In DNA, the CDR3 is TGTGCCAGCAGACTAGGTCTATTTAATGAGCAGTTCTTC. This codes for CASRLGLFNEQFF.

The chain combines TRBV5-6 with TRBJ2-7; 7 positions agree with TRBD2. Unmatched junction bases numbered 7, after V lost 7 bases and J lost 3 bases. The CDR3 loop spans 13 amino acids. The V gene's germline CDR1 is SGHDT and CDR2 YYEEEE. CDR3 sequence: CASGTPGGYEQYF. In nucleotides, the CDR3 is TGTGCCAGCGGGACCCCGGGAGGCTACGAGCAGTACTTC.

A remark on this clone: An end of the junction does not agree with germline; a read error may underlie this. The CDR3 DNA follows: TGTGCCAGCAGAACGACTGAGCGGGGGGGCGTGTTC. Translating it yields CASRTTERGGVF. The V call is TRBV6-6, the J call TRBJ2-4, with 10 nucleotides matching TRBD2. Germline loops: CDR1 MNHNY, CDR2 SVGAGI (reference sequence). The CDR3 consists of 12 residues.

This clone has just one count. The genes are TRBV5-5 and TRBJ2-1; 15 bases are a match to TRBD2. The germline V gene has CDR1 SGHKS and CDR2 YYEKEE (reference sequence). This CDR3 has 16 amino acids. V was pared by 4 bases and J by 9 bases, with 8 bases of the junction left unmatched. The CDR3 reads CASSRTSGGALGEQFF. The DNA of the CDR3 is TGTGCCAGCAGCAGGACTAGCGGGGGGGCGTTGGGTGAGCAGTTCTTC.

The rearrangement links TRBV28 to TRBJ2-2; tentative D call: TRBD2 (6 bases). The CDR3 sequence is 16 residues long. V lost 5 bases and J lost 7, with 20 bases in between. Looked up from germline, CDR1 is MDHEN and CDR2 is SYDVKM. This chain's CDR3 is CASSPGWRGSGGELFF. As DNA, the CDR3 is TGTGCCAGCAGTCCGGGCTGGCGGGGTTCGGGCGGGGAGCTGTTTTTT.

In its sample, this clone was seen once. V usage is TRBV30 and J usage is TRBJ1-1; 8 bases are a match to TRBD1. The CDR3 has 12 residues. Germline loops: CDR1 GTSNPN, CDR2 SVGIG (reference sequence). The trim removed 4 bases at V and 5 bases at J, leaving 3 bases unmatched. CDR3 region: CAWTGGLTEAFF. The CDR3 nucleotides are TGTGCCTGGACAGGGGGCTTAACTGAAGCTTTCTTT.

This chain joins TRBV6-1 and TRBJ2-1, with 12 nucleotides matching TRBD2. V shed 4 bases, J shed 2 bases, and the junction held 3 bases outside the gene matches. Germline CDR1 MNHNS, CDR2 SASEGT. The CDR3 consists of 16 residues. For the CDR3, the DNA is TGTGCCAGCAGTGTGACTAGCGGGGGAGCCTACAATGAGCAGTTCTTC. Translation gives CASSVTSGGAYNEQFF.

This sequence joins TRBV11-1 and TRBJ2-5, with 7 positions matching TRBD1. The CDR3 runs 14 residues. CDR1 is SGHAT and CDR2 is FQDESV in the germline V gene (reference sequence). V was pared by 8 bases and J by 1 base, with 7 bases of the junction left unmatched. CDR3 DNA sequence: TGTGCCAGCCAGGGACAGACAGTCCAAGAGACCCAGTACTTC. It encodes CASQGQTVQETQYF.

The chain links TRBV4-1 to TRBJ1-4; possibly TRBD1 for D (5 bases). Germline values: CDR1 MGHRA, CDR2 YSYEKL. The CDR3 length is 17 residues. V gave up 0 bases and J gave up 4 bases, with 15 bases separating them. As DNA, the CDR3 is TGCGCCAGCAGCCAAGAGGAATTTAGGACAATTAATGAAAAACTGTTTTTT. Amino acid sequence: CASSQEEFRTINEKLFF.

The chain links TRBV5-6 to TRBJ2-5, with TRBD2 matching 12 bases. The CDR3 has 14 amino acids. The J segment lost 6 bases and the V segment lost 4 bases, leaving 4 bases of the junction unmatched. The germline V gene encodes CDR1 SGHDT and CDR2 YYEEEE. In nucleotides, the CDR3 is TGTGCCAGCAGCCTGACTAGCGGGGGAAAGACCCAGTACTTC. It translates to CASSLTSGGKTQYF.

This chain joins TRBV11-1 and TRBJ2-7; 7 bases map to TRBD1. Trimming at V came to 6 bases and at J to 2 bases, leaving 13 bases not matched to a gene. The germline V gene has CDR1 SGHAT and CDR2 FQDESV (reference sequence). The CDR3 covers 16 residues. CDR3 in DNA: TGTGCCAGCAGGCAATCGACAGGGCTAGGGCCCTACGAGCAGTACTTC. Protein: CASRQSTGLGPYEQYF.

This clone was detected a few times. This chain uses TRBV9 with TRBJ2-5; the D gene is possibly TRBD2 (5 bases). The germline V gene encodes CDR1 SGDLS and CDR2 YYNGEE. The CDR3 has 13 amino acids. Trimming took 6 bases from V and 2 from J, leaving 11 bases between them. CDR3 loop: CASTTTEQETQYF. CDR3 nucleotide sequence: TGTGCCAGCACGACTACCGAACAAGAGACCCAGTACTTC.

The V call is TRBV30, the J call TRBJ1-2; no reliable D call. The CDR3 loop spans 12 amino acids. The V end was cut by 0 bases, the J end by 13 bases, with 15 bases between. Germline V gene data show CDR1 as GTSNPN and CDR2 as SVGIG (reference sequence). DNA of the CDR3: TGTGCCTGGAGTGTAAGCCACCCTCGTCCCACCTTC. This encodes CAWSVSHPRPTF.

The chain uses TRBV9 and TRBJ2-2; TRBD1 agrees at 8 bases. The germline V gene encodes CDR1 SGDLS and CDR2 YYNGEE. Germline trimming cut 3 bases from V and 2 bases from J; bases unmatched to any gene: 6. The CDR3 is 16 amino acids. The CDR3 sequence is CASSGRTGTNTGELFF. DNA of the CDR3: TGTGCCAGCAGCGGAAGGACAGGGACCAACACCGGGGAGCTGTTTTTT. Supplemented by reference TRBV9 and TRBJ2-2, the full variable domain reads DSGVTQTPKHLITATGQRVTLRCSPRSGDLSVYWYQQSLDQGLQFLIQYYNGEERAKGNILERFSAQQFPDLHSELNLSSLELGDSALYFCASSGRTGTNTGELFFGEGSRLTVL.

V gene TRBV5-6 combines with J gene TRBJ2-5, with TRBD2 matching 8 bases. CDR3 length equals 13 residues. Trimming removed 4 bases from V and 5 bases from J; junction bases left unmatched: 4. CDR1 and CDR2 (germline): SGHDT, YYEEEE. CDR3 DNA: TGTGCCAGCAGCGCGGGGGGAGGGGAGACCCAGTACTTC. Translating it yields CASSAGGGETQYF.

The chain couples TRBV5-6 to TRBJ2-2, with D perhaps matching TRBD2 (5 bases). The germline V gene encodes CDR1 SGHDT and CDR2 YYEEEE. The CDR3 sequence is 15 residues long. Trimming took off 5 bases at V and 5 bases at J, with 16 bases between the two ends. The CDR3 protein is CASSQLIGSTGELFF. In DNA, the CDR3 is TGTGCCAGCAGTCAGCTCATTGGGAGTACCGGGGAGCTGTTTTTT.

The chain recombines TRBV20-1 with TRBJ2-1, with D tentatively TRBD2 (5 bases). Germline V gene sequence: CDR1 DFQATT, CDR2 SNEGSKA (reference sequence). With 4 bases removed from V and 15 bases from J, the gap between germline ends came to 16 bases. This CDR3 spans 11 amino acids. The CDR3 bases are TGCAGTGCTACCGACGGGGATGAGAGGTTCTTC. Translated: CSATDGDERFF.

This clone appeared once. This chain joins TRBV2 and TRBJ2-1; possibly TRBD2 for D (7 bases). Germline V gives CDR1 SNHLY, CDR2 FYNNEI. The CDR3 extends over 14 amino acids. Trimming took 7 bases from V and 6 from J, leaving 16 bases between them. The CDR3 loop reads CASILLGGRNEQFF. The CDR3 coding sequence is TGTGCCAGCATCCTTCTCGGGGGGCGCAATGAGCAGTTCTTC.

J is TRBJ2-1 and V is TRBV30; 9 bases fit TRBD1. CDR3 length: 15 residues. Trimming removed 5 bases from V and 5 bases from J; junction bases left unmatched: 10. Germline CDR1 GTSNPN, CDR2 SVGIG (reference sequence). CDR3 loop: CAWGPGDRDHNEQFF. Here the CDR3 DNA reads TGTGCCTGGGGACCGGGGGACAGGGACCACAATGAGCAGTTCTTC.

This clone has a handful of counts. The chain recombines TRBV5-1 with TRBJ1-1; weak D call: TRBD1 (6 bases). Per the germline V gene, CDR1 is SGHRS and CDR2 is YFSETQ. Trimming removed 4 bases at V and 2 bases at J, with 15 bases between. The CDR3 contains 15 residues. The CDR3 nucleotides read TGCGCCAGCAGCCCTACCGGGACACTCAACACTGAAGCTTTCTTT. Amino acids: CASSPTGTLNTEAFF.

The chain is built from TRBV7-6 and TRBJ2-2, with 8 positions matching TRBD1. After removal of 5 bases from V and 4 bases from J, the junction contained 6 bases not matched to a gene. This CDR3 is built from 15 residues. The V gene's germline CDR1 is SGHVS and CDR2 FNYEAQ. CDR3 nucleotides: TGTGCCAGCAGCGCAGGACAGGGAAGCACCGGGGAGCTGTTTTTT. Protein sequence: CASSAGQGSTGELFF.

DNA of the CDR3: TGCGCCAGCAGCCAAGAAGGACAGGGGGGGCCCCAGCATTTT. This codes for CASSQEGQGGPQHF. The chain has TRBV4-1 and TRBJ1-5, with 10 nucleotides matching TRBD1. This CDR3 contains 14 residues. The trim removed 0 bases at V and 9 bases at J, leaving 2 bases unmatched. Germline CDR1 and CDR2: MGHRA and YSYEKL.